The rows below give T cell receptor beta chains drawn from one sample of a study of shared clonotypes between healthy human individuals. This table comes from immunoSEQ multiplex PCR, and its TCRdb copy is limited to in-frame clones, with some not included. The sample has around 2.1 million clones, 95% seen once; the top ten hold approximately 0.13%. The sample was naive CD4+ T cells sorted from blood. The source of these receptors is a man aged 18 to 29 in good health. Both conserved end residues are part of each CDR3. The D gene is left open where the match is weak. Some rows mark clone size as missing; the rest say once, few, many or name a class of expanded clone.

abundance	d_gene	len	v_gene	j_gene	CDR3aa	CDR3nt
-	-	14	TRBV7-8	TRBJ2-7	CASSLYGAEGEQYF	TGTGCCAGCAGCTTATATGGGGCCGAGGGCGAGCAGTACTTC
-	-	15	TRBV11-2	TRBJ2-5	CASSLAGGYQETQYF	TGTGCCAGCAGCTTAGCAGGGGGGTACCAAGAGACCCAGTACTTC
-	TRBD2	14	TRBV2	TRBJ2-1	CASIQGLAGNEQFF	TGTGCCAGCATCCAGGGACTAGCGGGCAATGAGCAGTTCTTC
-	TRBD2	13	TRBV5-8	TRBJ2-7	CASLLAGGGEQYF	TGTGCCAGCCTACTAGCGGGAGGGGGCGAGCAGTACTTC
-	-	15	TRBV30	TRBJ1-1	CAWSDSEPMNTEAFF	TGTGCCTGGAGCGACAGTGAACCCATGAACACTGAAGCTTTCTTT
-	-	13	TRBV9	TRBJ2-2	CASSAQRTGELFF	TGTGCCAGCAGCGCCCAAAGAACCGGGGAGCTGTTTTTT
-	TRBD2	15	TRBV6-1	TRBJ2-7	CASSEHSGGVREQYF	TGTGCCAGCAGTGAACACTCCGGGGGGGTGCGGGAGCAGTACTTC
once	TRBD1	12	TRBV27	TRBJ2-3	CASSQQGDTQYF	TGTGCCAGCAGTCAACAGGGGGATACGCAGTATTTT
-	-	14	TRBV11-2	TRBJ2-7	CASSITVGPSGQYF	TGTGCCAGCAGCATAACGGTGGGGCCCTCGGGGCAGTACTTC
once	TRBD1	16	TRBV9	TRBJ1-1	CASSVGQGAPWTEAFF	TGTGCCAGCAGCGTAGGGCAGGGGGCGCCGTGGACTGAAGCTTTCTTT
-	-	13	TRBV6-5	TRBJ1-1	CASREPLNTEAFF	TGTGCCAGCCGGGAGCCTTTGAACACTGAAGCTTTCTTT
-	-	14	TRBV10-3	TRBJ1-1	CAISKQGEDTEAFF	TGTGCCATCAGTAAACAGGGAGAAGACACTGAAGCTTTCTTT
-	-	13	TRBV30	TRBJ1-6	CAWNTGLNSPLHF	TGTGCCTGGAACACGGGACTGAATTCACCCCTCCACTTT
-	-	17	TRBV2	TRBJ2-3	CASSVTGQGWRTDTQYF	TGTGCCAGCAGTGTAACGGGCCAGGGCTGGAGGACAGATACGCAGTATTTT
-	-	14	TRBV6-1	TRBJ2-6	CASSAGTGANVLTF	TGTGCCAGCAGTGCAGGGACTGGGGCCAACGTCCTGACTTTC
once	-	13	TRBV25-1	TRBJ1-1	CASSEGWGTEAFF	TGTGCCAGCAGTGAAGGTTGGGGTACTGAAGCTTTCTTT
-	-	13	TRBV7-7	TRBJ2-2	CASSGQNTGELFF	TGTGCTAGCAGCGGACAGAACACCGGGGAGCTGTTTTTT
-	TRBD1	15	TRBV6-1	TRBJ2-7	CASSGYMTGPFEQYF	TGTGCCAGCAGTGGATATATGACAGGGCCTTTCGAGCAGTACTTC
-	-	14	TRBV7-2	TRBJ2-5	CASSLFLVRETQYF	TGTGCCAGCAGCTTATTTCTAGTACGAGAGACCCAGTACTTC
once	-	11	TRBV10-3	TRBJ2-7	CAIGMVYEQYF	TGTGCCATCGGCATGGTCTACGAGCAGTACTTC
few	-	11	TRBV2	TRBJ1-1	CASQGYTEAFF	TGTGCCAGTCAGGGGTACACTGAAGCTTTCTTT
-	-	12	TRBV10-3	TRBJ1-2	CAISESGGGYTF	TGTGCCATCAGTGAGTCAGGGGGTGGCTACACCTTC
-	-	11	TRBV7-2	TRBJ2-5	CASSLQGTQYF	TGTGCCAGCAGCTTACAGGGGACCCAGTACTTC
-	-	13	TRBV10-1	TRBJ1-1	CASSRDRNTEAFF	TGCGCCAGCAGTAGGGACCGGAACACTGAAGCTTTCTTT
-	TRBD2	14	TRBV7-3	TRBJ2-3	CASSPAGGRDTQYF	TGTGCCAGCAGCCCAGCGGGGGGCCGAGATACGCAGTATTTT
-	TRBD1	17	TRBV4-2	TRBJ1-5	CASSQDGTAALDQPQHF	TGTGCCAGCAGCCAAGATGGGACAGCCGCTCTTGATCAGCCCCAGCATTTT
-	-	15	TRBV2	TRBJ1-4	CASSPSGGYGEKLFF	TGTGCCAGCAGTCCTTCTGGGGGATACGGTGAAAAACTGTTTTTT
-	TRBD1	13	TRBV18	TRBJ1-2	CASSPDRGYGYTF	TGTGCCAGCTCCCCCGACAGGGGGTATGGCTACACCTTC
once	-	15	TRBV19	TRBJ1-1	CATKISQDTNTEAFF	TGTGCCACCAAAATATCCCAGGACACGAACACTGAAGCTTTCTTT
-	-	16	TRBV5-6	TRBJ2-1	CASSLWGLAMVVEQFF	TGTGCCAGCAGCTTGTGGGGACTCGCAATGGTCGTTGAGCAGTTCTTC
-	-	11	TRBV10-3	TRBJ1-3	CAIRQEDTIYF	TGTGCCATCAGGCAGGAGGACACCATATATTTT
-	TRBD2	16	TRBV7-8	TRBJ2-7	CATHGRIAGGTYEQYF	TGTGCCACCCACGGTCGGATAGCGGGAGGAACCTACGAGCAGTACTTC
-	TRBD1	16	TRBV4-3	TRBJ2-3	CASSRGTGGQADTQYF	TGCGCCAGCAGCCGCGGGACAGGGGGCCAGGCAGATACGCAGTATTTT
-	-	14	TRBV7-2	TRBJ2-7	CASSQPFPSYERYF	TGTGCCAGCAGCCAGCCCTTTCCCTCCTACGAGCGGTACTTC
-	TRBD1	16	TRBV11-2	TRBJ2-1	CASSLAGTGGLREQFF	TGTGCCAGCAGCTTAGCCGGGACAGGGGGCCTTCGGGAGCAGTTCTTC
-	TRBD1	13	TRBV14	TRBJ2-1	CASSQGQGLRQFF	TGTGCCAGCAGCCAAGGACAGGGTCTCCGGCAGTTCTTC
-	-	11	TRBV2	TRBJ2-5	CASSETFTQYF	TGTGCCAGCAGTGAGACCTTCACCCAGTACTTC
-	-	14	TRBV29-1	TRBJ2-5	CSARDPGPGETQYF	TGCAGCGCCCGGGACCCGGGCCCCGGGGAGACCCAGTACTTC
-	TRBD1	14	TRBV27	TRBJ2-7	CASSGQGAFYEQYF	TGTGCCAGCAGCGGACAGGGGGCCTTCTACGAGCAGTACTTC
-	-	14	TRBV5-6	TRBJ2-3	CASSFLWGADTQYF	TGTGCCAGCAGCTTTCTGTGGGGGGCGGATACGCAGTATTTT
-	-	13	TRBV18	TRBJ1-1	CASSPPQAPRAFF	TGTGCCAGCTCACCACCGCAGGCGCCGAGAGCTTTCTTT
-	-	13	TRBV18	TRBJ2-1	CASSPGFYNEQFF	TGTGCCAGCTCACCCGGGTTTTACAATGAGCAGTTCTTC
few	-	12	TRBV29-1	TRBJ1-5	CSVGQGNQPQHF	TGCAGCGTTGGGCAGGGAAATCAGCCCCAGCATTTT
-	-	13	TRBV15	TRBJ2-2	CATSRAQPGELFF	TGTGCCACCAGCAGAGCCCAGCCCGGGGAGCTGTTTTTT
-	-	15	TRBV18	TRBJ1-6	CASSFRDDNNSPLHF	TGTGCCAGCTCATTCCGGGACGATAACAATTCACCCCTCCACTTT
-	-	15	TRBV28	TRBJ2-7	CASSFTGSGNHEQYF	TGTGCCAGCAGTTTTACAGGGTCCGGGAACCACGAGCAGTACTTC
once	-	16	TRBV10-3	TRBJ2-4	CAISESEGLAKNIQYF	TGTGCCATCAGTGAGTCGGAGGGACTAGCCAAAAACATTCAGTACTTC
-	-	15	TRBV6-5	TRBJ2-6	CASSRWSSGANVLTF	TGTGCCAGCAGTCGTTGGTCATCCGGGGCCAACGTCCTGACTTTC
-	-	11	TRBV28	TRBJ1-1	CASSFPGSGFF	TGTGCCAGCAGTTTCCCAGGGAGCGGTTTCTTT
-	-	12	TRBV7-6	TRBJ2-7	CASSLHGGEQYF	TGTGCCAGCTCTCTTCACGGGGGCGAGCAGTACTTC
-	-	13	TRBV19	TRBJ2-5	CASSMTVLETQYF	TGTGCCAGTAGTATGACAGTGTTGGAGACCCAGTACTTC
-	-	14	TRBV27	TRBJ2-7	CASSPPTGRYEQYF	TGTGCCAGCAGTCCTCCGACAGGGAGGTACGAGCAGTACTTC
-	TRBD2	18	TRBV27	TRBJ2-3	CASSLTRGTLPNTDTQYF	TGTGCCAGCAGTTTGACGCGGGGGACCCTCCCTAACACAGATACGCAGTATTTT
-	-	15	TRBV10-3	TRBJ2-3	CAIRPGPTGTDTQYF	TGTGCCATCAGACCGGGGCCGACAGGCACAGATACGCAGTATTTT
-	TRBD1	19	TRBV5-1	TRBJ2-7	CASSFYSRGTGAKGYEQYF	TGCGCCAGCAGCTTTTACAGCCGAGGGACAGGGGCCAAGGGGTACGAGCAGTACTTC